This T cell receptor (beta chain) originates from a study of OX40 agonist ivuxolimab in advanced cancers. Across the whole study: Dose-escalation patients had hepatocellular carcinoma, melanoma, renal cell or head and neck cancer. Partial responses were seen in three patients, one with hepatocellular carcinoma and two with cutaneous melanoma.

The CDR3 runs 13 residues. The V segment lost 6 bases and the J segment 6 bases; nucleotides outside the gene matches: 7. The germline V gene has CDR1 SNHLY and CDR2 FYNNEI. Exclusion applied to patients with autoimmune disease history or systemic immunosuppression. Assay used: immunoSEQ multiplex PCR; TCRdb lists only in-frame clones, some missing. The sample has some 54,000 clones, nearly 80% seen once. Here the sequenced sample was CD4+ or CD8+ T cells sorted from blood, taken in a trial of the OX40 agonist ivuxolimab. The TCR sequence derives from an adult with an advanced solid tumor such as melanoma, head and neck, liver or kidney cancer. The chain has TRBV2 and TRBJ1-2; TRBD1 agrees at 7 bases. The CDR3 DNA follows: TGTGCCAGCAGAGCACAGGGGCTCGATGGCTACACCTTC. It is translated as CASRAQGLDGYTF.